This TCR beta chain was sequenced during a study of OX40 agonist ivuxolimab in advanced cancers. General study points: Within 6 weeks, CD4+ and CD8+ blood T cells expanded clonally at 0.1 to 3.0 mg/kg.

Clones were sequenced by immunoSEQ multiplex PCR, and TCRdb holds only the in-frame ones, with some missing. The repertoire holds about 77,000 clones, 80% to 95% seen once, with about 1.8% in the top ten. Only one count was recorded for this clone. Its antigen is unidentified. CDR1 is KGHSH, CDR2 LQKENI, per germline. There are 13 residues in the CDR3. The V and J ends lost 6 bases and 0 bases respectively, with 8 bases between them. The origin of this receptor is an adult with an advanced solid tumor such as melanoma, head and neck, liver or kidney cancer. This sample comprised CD4+ or CD8+ T cells sorted from blood, obtained in a trial of the OX40 agonist ivuxolimab. The J gene is TRBJ1-1, the V gene TRBV18, with D uncertain. CDR3 region: CASSPEMNTEAFF. The CDR3 bases are TGTGCCAGCTCGCCAGAGATGAACACTGAAGCTTTCTTT.